These T cell receptor beta chains were read from a single sample in a study of shared clonotypes between healthy human individuals. Only in-frame clones appear in the TCRdb table, and some are missing; sequencing was by immunoSEQ multiplex PCR. The sample has about 2 million clones; about 95% are singletons. Sequencing was performed on naive CD8+ T cells sorted from blood. The receptors come from a man younger than 35 in good health. Both conserved end residues are part of each CDR3. Each record gives: clone size, V gene, J gene, D gene, CDR3 protein, CDR3 DNA. D genes are given only for firm matches. Expanded clones are given a class, and other clones once, few, many or no size at all.

size: .
V: TRBV10-1
J: TRBJ2-7
D: .
CDR3: CASSPSGNLYEQYF
DNA: TGCGCCAGCAGTCCCAGCGGAAATCTCTACGAGCAGTACTTC

size: .
V: TRBV27
J: TRBJ2-1
D: .
CDR3: CASSFLGYNEQFF
DNA: TGTGCCAGCAGTTTTCTAGGTTACAATGAGCAGTTCTTC

size: .
V: TRBV7-2
J: TRBJ2-7
D: .
CDR3: CASSSPSSPGTYEQYF
DNA: TGTGCCAGCAGCTCCCCTTCCTCACCGGGCACCTACGAGCAGTACTTC

size: .
V: TRBV5-5
J: TRBJ2-7
D: .
CDR3: CASELYVAAYEQYF
DNA: TGTGCCAGCGAACTTTATGTAGCGGCCTACGAGCAGTACTTC

size: .
V: TRBV2
J: TRBJ1-5
D: TRBD1
CDR3: CASRLRDRGLLLGPQHF
DNA: TGTGCCAGCAGACTCCGGGACAGGGGGCTCCTCCTAGGGCCCCAGCATTTT

size: .
V: TRBV28
J: TRBJ1-2
D: TRBD1
CDR3: CASSLGTGEINYGYTF
DNA: TGTGCCAGCAGTTTGGGGACAGGGGAGATCAACTATGGCTACACCTTC

size: .
V: TRBV4-1
J: TRBJ2-7
D: .
CDR3: CASSQEFLAYEQYF
DNA: TGCGCCAGCAGCCAAGAGTTCCTCGCCTACGAGCAGTACTTC

size: few
V: TRBV9
J: TRBJ1-2
D: TRBD1
CDR3: CASSVSQGVSYGYTF
DNA: TGTGCCAGCAGCGTGTCCCAGGGGGTGAGCTATGGCTACACCTTC

size: .
V: TRBV7-9
J: TRBJ2-7
D: .
CDR3: CASSLATGIAYEQYF
DNA: TGTGCCAGCAGCTTAGCAACAGGGATTGCCTACGAGCAGTACTTC

size: once
V: TRBV27
J: TRBJ1-6
D: .
CDR3: CASSAPTGPSSYNSPLHF
DNA: TGTGCCAGCAGTGCACCGACAGGCCCGAGCTCCTATAATTCACCCCTCCACTTT

size: .
V: TRBV7-7
J: TRBJ2-1
D: TRBD2
CDR3: CASSPKAGGLYNEQFF
DNA: TGTGCTAGCAGCCCCAAAGCGGGGGGACTCTACAATGAGCAGTTCTTC

size: .
V: TRBV28
J: TRBJ2-1
D: .
CDR3: CASRRGLEQFF
DNA: TGTGCCAGCAGGAGGGGTCTGGAGCAGTTCTTC

size: .
V: TRBV10-2
J: TRBJ2-5
D: .
CDR3: CASRGSAETQYF
DNA: TGCGCCAGCAGGGGGAGTGCAGAGACCCAGTACTTC

size: .
V: TRBV9
J: TRBJ2-7
D: TRBD2
CDR3: CASSGGLAGGPKYF
DNA: TGTGCCAGCAGCGGCGGACTAGCGGGAGGCCCGAAGTACTTC

size: .
V: TRBV10-3
J: TRBJ1-1
D: .
CDR3: CAISESVGDTEAFF
DNA: TGTGCCATCAGTGAGTCAGTCGGGGACACTGAAGCTTTCTTT

size: .
V: TRBV28
J: TRBJ2-1
D: TRBD2
CDR3: CASSVGLAGIYNEQFF
DNA: TGTGCCAGCAGTGTGGGACTAGCGGGGATCTACAATGAGCAGTTCTTC

size: .
V: TRBV11-2
J: TRBJ2-7
D: .
CDR3: CASSFEVASEQYF
DNA: TGTGCCAGCAGCTTCGAGGTAGCCAGCGAGCAGTACTTC

size: once
V: TRBV28
J: TRBJ2-1
D: .
CDR3: CASSPLGPPNEQFF
DNA: TGTGCCAGCAGTCCTCTGGGGCCCCCTAATGAGCAGTTCTTC

size: once
V: TRBV7-9
J: TRBJ2-1
D: TRBD2
CDR3: CASCGLAGDIEQFF
DNA: TGTGCCAGCTGCGGACTAGCGGGAGATATTGAGCAGTTCTTC

size: .
V: TRBV7-9
J: TRBJ2-5
D: TRBD1
CDR3: CASSLGQGPETQYF
DNA: TGTGCCAGCAGCTTAGGACAGGGACCAGAGACCCAGTACTTC

size: .
V: TRBV6-5
J: TRBJ2-1
D: TRBD2
CDR3: CASSPGLASHEQFF
DNA: TGTGCCAGCAGCCCGGGACTAGCGAGTCATGAGCAGTTCTTC

size: .
V: TRBV28
J: TRBJ2-1
D: .
CDR3: CASSPLHSTYNEQFF
DNA: TGTGCCAGCAGTCCCCTTCATTCCACCTACAATGAGCAGTTCTTC

size: .
V: TRBV2
J: TRBJ2-1
D: .
CDR3: CASITGWGNEQFF
DNA: TGTGCCAGCATTACGGGTTGGGGCAATGAGCAGTTCTTC

size: .
V: TRBV4-1
J: TRBJ2-1
D: .
CDR3: CASSQDNGRYNEQFF
DNA: TGCGCCAGCAGCCAAGATAACGGACGATACAATGAGCAGTTCTTC

size: .
V: TRBV13
J: TRBJ1-3
D: .
CDR3: CASSLESSGNTIYF
DNA: TGTGCCAGCAGCTTAGAAAGCTCTGGAAACACCATATATTTT

size: .
V: TRBV7-9
J: TRBJ2-1
D: .
CDR3: CASSLELDEQFF
DNA: TGTGCCAGCAGCTTAGAGTTAGATGAGCAGTTCTTC

size: .
V: TRBV6-6
J: TRBJ1-5
D: TRBD1
CDR3: CASSPGTVNSNQPQHF
DNA: TGTGCCAGCAGTCCCGGGACAGTGAATAGCAATCAGCCCCAGCATTTT

size: .
V: TRBV5-1
J: TRBJ2-7
D: .
CDR3: CASSLEEDYEQYF
DNA: TGCGCCAGCAGCTTGGAGGAAGACTACGAGCAGTACTTC

size: .
V: TRBV7-9
J: TRBJ1-4
D: TRBD1
CDR3: CASSWTGDLEKLFF
DNA: TGTGCCAGCAGCTGGACAGGGGATCTGGAAAAACTGTTTTTT

size: .
V: TRBV6-1
J: TRBJ2-1
D: .
CDR3: CASSPRVAAFDEQFF
DNA: TGTGCCAGCAGCCCCCGAGTGGCTGCCTTCGATGAGCAGTTCTTC

size: .
V: TRBV6-5
J: TRBJ2-5
D: .
CDR3: CASSPRPAGAETQYF
DNA: TGTGCCAGCAGTCCCCGTCCCGCGGGGGCGGAGACCCAGTACTTC

size: .
V: TRBV11-2
J: TRBJ2-6
D: .
CDR3: CASSLTVLPGANVLTF
DNA: TGTGCCAGCAGCCTCACAGTATTACCTGGGGCCAACGTCCTGACTTTC

size: .
V: TRBV7-6
J: TRBJ2-7
D: .
CDR3: CASSLVWGGEQYF
DNA: TGTGCCAGCAGCTTAGTGTGGGGCGGCGAGCAGTACTTC

size: once
V: TRBV21-1
J: TRBJ1-6
D: .
CDR3: CASSKATGVGSPLHF
DNA: TGTGCCAGCAGCAAAGCTACAGGGGTTGGTTCACCCCTCCACTTT

size: few
V: TRBV6-1
J: TRBJ1-5
D: .
CDR3: CASSEAQVADNQPQHF
DNA: TGTGCCAGCAGTGAAGCGCAGGTGGCGGACAATCAGCCCCAGCATTTT

size: .
V: TRBV4-3
J: TRBJ2-1
D: TRBD2
CDR3: CASSQEGGDREGNNEQFF
DNA: TGCGCCAGCAGCCAAGAAGGTGGTGATCGGGAGGGAAACAATGAGCAGTTCTTC

size: .
V: TRBV5-4
J: TRBJ2-7
D: .
CDR3: CASSPTGGRAYEQYF
DNA: TGTGCCAGCAGCCCTACAGGGGGGAGGGCCTACGAGCAGTACTTC

size: .
V: TRBV10-3
J: TRBJ1-3
D: TRBD1
CDR3: CAISELDRAGNTIYF
DNA: TGTGCCATCAGTGAACTGGACAGGGCTGGAAACACCATATATTTT

size: .
V: TRBV27
J: TRBJ1-2
D: TRBD1
CDR3: CASSFGPQGAWNGYTF
DNA: TGTGCCAGCAGTTTTGGACCCCAGGGGGCTTGGAATGGCTACACCTTC

size: .
V: TRBV28
J: TRBJ2-1
D: .
CDR3: CASSPLVSYYNEQFF
DNA: TGTGCCAGCAGTCCCCTAGTGTCGTACTACAATGAGCAGTTCTTC

size: .
V: TRBV15
J: TRBJ1-1
D: .
CDR3: CATSRDAGAEAFF
DNA: TGTGCCACCAGCAGAGACGCGGGGGCTGAAGCTTTCTTT

size: .
V: TRBV27
J: TRBJ2-7
D: TRBD1
CDR3: CASSLLSGQGAYEQYF
DNA: TGTGCCAGCAGTTTATTGTCAGGACAGGGGGCCTACGAGCAGTACTTC

size: .
V: TRBV7-9
J: TRBJ2-2
D: .
CDR3: CASSYGQRNTGELFF
DNA: TGTGCCAGCAGCTACGGACAGAGAAACACCGGGGAGCTGTTTTTT

size: .
V: TRBV27
J: TRBJ1-1
D: .
CDR3: CASSLSNGISEAFF
DNA: TGTGCCAGCAGTTTATCGAACGGTATCTCTGAAGCTTTCTTT